This entry describes one T cell receptor beta chain. Its antigen is undetermined. Only in-frame clones appear in the TCRdb table, and some are missing; sequencing was by immunoSEQ multiplex PCR. This table has about 72,000 clones, roughly 89% appearing once. The timepoints at which blood was sampled were baseline, cycle 4 day 1, and cycle 7 day 1. This entry belongs to a study of OX40 agonist ivuxolimab in advanced cancers. Study in general: People who had prior anti-PD-1, anti-PD-L1 or anti-CTLA-4 therapy could take part, and 40% had some. Study-level findings and limits: CD8+ T cells averaged more expanded clones than CD4+. At 0.1 to 3.0 mg/kg, clonal expansion of CD4+ and CD8+ blood T cells had occurred by week 6.

The sequencing used CD4+ or CD8+ T cells sorted from blood, collected in a trial of the OX40 agonist ivuxolimab. The TCR sequence derives from an adult with an advanced solid tumor such as melanoma, head and neck, liver or kidney cancer.

The CDR3 sequence: CASSPTSGSYNEQFF. DNA of the CDR3: TGTGCCAGCTCCCCAACTAGCGGATCCTACAATGAGCAGTTCTTC. The chain couples TRBV18 to TRBJ2-1, with 8 bases that match TRBD2. The J segment lost 1 base and the V segment lost 6 bases, leaving 5 bases of the junction unmatched. The CDR3 contains 15 residues. CDR1 KGHSH and CDR2 LQKENI come from the germline V gene.